This T cell receptor beta chain was sequenced during a study of T cell changes during pregnancy in multiple sclerosis. With 5 bases clipped from V and 4 bases from J, the junction kept 3 bases outside the gene matches. Germline-derived CDR1 and CDR2 are ENHRY and SYGVKD. The CDR3 extends over 13 amino acids. TCRdb's table, derived via immunoSEQ multiplex PCR, lists solely in-frame clones and lacks some. The data hold around 110,000 clones, with 85% to 95% observed a single time. This rearrangement joins TRBV10-3 to TRBJ2-5; 8 bases map to TRBD2. The source is a female donor in good health, enrolled as a control in a pregnancy study. The specimen comprised peripheral blood, sampled in the third trimester of pregnancy. CDR3: CAISFGGGETQYF. Written as DNA, the CDR3 is TGTGCCATCAGTTTCGGGGGGGGAGAGACCCAGTACTTC.